Below, 15 T cell receptor beta chains from the same sample are listed, as sequenced in a study of T cell responses to AZD1222 COVID-19 vaccine. The table came from immunoSEQ multiplex PCR; TCRdb's copy has only in-frame clones and leaves some out. The table lists about 110,000 clones, about 87% of them singletons. Specimen: peripheral blood, collected on day 0 of AZD1222 vaccination. The receptors derive from an adult in good health.

The CDR3 region has the DNA TGCAGTGCCGCGGACATAGAGCAGTACTTC. It encodes CSAADIEQYF. The chain couples TRBV20-1 to TRBJ2-7; maybe TRBD1 (5 bases). With 6 bases removed from V and 7 bases from J, the gap between germline ends came to 10 bases. The germline V gene has CDR1 DFQATT and CDR2 SNEGSKA (reference sequence). The CDR3 is 10 amino acids.

This chain links TRBV7-9 with TRBJ1-5; maybe TRBD1 (6 bases). The CDR3 is made up of 15 amino acids. Deletions cut 5 bases from V and 5 bases from J, with 16 bases between. Germline V gene data show CDR1 as SEHNR and CDR2 as FQNEAQ (reference sequence). The CDR3 is CASSGGQGSHQPQHF. The CDR3, as DNA: TGTGCCAGCAGCGGGGGGCAGGGTTCTCATCAGCCCCAGCATTTT.

The chain combines TRBV7-9 with TRBJ2-7; tentative D call: TRBD2 (6 bases). Trimming took off 5 bases at V and 4 bases at J, with 21 bases between the two ends. CDR3 length: 16 residues. Germline lookup yields CDR1 SEHNR and CDR2 FQNEAQ (reference sequence). CDR3: CASSPPEGTQAYEQYF. CDR3 DNA: TGTGCCAGCAGCCCCCCGGAGGGGACCCAGGCTTACGAGCAGTACTTC.

This rearrangement joins TRBV30 to TRBJ1-5; TRBD1 agrees at 7 bases. V shed 4 bases and J 0 bases; nucleotides not matched to a gene: 18. Germline values: CDR1 GTSNPN, CDR2 SVGIG (reference sequence). The CDR3 covers 19 residues. DNA for the CDR3: TGTGCCTGGAACCGGATAGGGACAGTCGAGGGGGATAGCAATCAGCCCCAGCATTTT. Encoded protein: CAWNRIGTVEGDSNQPQHF.

V usage is TRBV30 and J usage is TRBJ1-2; tentative D call: TRBD1 (6 bases). Germline assignment: CDR1 GTSNPN and CDR2 SVGIG (reference sequence). This CDR3 spans 12 amino acids. V was clipped by 2 bases and J by 8 bases, with 12 bases between them. The CDR3 is CAWSRQVGGYTF. CDR3 sequence (DNA): TGTGCCTGGAGTCGACAGGTTGGGGGCTACACCTTC.

The rearrangement links TRBV7-6 to TRBJ1-6; TRBD1 matches at 11 bases. The V segment lost 3 bases and the J segment 10 bases; nucleotides outside the gene matches: 8. Germline V lookup: CDR1 SGHVS, CDR2 FNYEAQ. This CDR3 has 16 amino acids. The CDR3: CASSFRVWDRGSPLHF. The CDR3 nucleotides are TGTGCCAGCAGCTTCCGGGTTTGGGACAGGGGGTCACCCCTCCACTTT.

The chain couples TRBV19 to TRBJ2-7; 7 bases are shared with TRBD1. There are 15 residues in the CDR3. Germline V lookup: CDR1 LNHDA, CDR2 SQIVND (reference sequence). J lost 1 base, V lost 4 bases, and 7 bases had no gene match. DNA of the CDR3: TGTGCCAGTAGTAAAGGGACAGACTATTCCTACGAGCAGTACTTC. Translating gives CASSKGTDYSYEQYF.

This chain links TRBV5-6 with TRBJ2-1; no definite D call. There are 12 residues in the CDR3. The V and J ends lost 0 bases and 7 bases respectively, with 5 bases between them. Germline CDR1 reads SGHDT; CDR2 reads YYEEEE. DNA for the CDR3: TGTGCCAGCAGCTTGGTACGGAATGAGCAGTTCTTC. It specifies CASSLVRNEQFF.

V gene TRBV6-5 combines with J gene TRBJ1-1; no definite D call. This CDR3 has 14 residues. Trimming removed 7 bases from V and 0 bases from J, with 12 bases in between. Germline CDR1 MNHEY, CDR2 SVGAGI. This CDR3 reads CASKGGRMNTEAFF. CDR3 coding DNA: TGTGCCAGCAAGGGAGGGAGAATGAACACTGAAGCTTTCTTT.

This sequence joins TRBV27 and TRBJ2-1, with TRBD2 matching over 12 bases. From germline, CDR1 is MNHEY and CDR2 SMNVEV (reference sequence). J lost 8 bases, V lost 3 bases, and 8 bases had no gene match. The CDR3 covers 16 residues. The CDR3 loop is CASSFSTSGSADEQFF. In DNA form, the CDR3 reads TGTGCCAGCAGTTTCTCGACTAGCGGGAGTGCTGATGAGCAGTTCTTC.

This chain joins TRBV2 and TRBJ2-7; no firm D call. The germline V and J ends were trimmed by 3 bases and 0 bases, with 12 bases remaining between them. Germline values: CDR1 SNHLY, CDR2 FYNNEI. The CDR3 extends over 15 amino acids. CDR3 coding DNA: TGTGCCAGCAGTGAGGTATCACAGAGCTCCTACGAGCAGTACTTC. Amino acids: CASSEVSQSSYEQYF.

This chain connects TRBV30 to TRBJ1-6; TRBD1 might be the D (5 bases). The V and J ends lost 2 bases and 9 bases respectively, with 14 bases between them. This CDR3 spans 14 amino acids. Per germline, CDR1 GTSNPN and CDR2 SVGIG (reference sequence). The CDR3 is CAWSRGEWGSPLHF. For the CDR3, the DNA is TGTGCCTGGAGTAGAGGGGAATGGGGTTCACCCCTCCACTTT.

This chain joins TRBV6-5 and TRBJ1-4; D possibly corresponds to TRBD1 (5 bases). The CDR3 runs to 16 residues. Germline lookup yields CDR1 MNHEY and CDR2 SVGAGI. Trimming took 0 bases from V and 5 from J, leaving 13 bases between them. The chain's CDR3 is CASSYSNGAGNEKLFF. CDR3 DNA: TGTGCCAGCAGTTACTCGAACGGGGCAGGGAATGAAAAACTGTTTTTT.

This chain connects TRBV7-8 to TRBJ1-2; no reliable D call. Germline loops: CDR1 SGHVS, CDR2 FQNEAQ. The V and J ends lost 4 bases and 1 base respectively, with 16 bases between them. CDR3 size: 16 residues. The CDR3 loop is CASSSPEGIYNYGYTF. The CDR3 nucleotides read TGTGCCAGCAGCTCCCCTGAGGGAATATATAACTATGGCTACACCTTC.

The chain links TRBV27 to TRBJ1-4; the D is unclear. The CDR3 covers 14 residues. CDR1 is MNHEY, CDR2 SMNVEV, per germline (reference sequence). Deletions cut 2 bases from V and 3 bases from J, with 7 bases between. The DNA of the CDR3 is TGTGCCAGCAGTTTAAACGGCCCTAATGAAAAACTGTTTTTT. Its translation is CASSLNGPNEKLFF.